There are many counts of the clone carrying this TCR beta chain. Its antigen is as yet unknown. The sample belongs to a study of breast tumors, draining lymph nodes, adjacent tissues. Study conclusions and caveats: Tumors had less TCR diversity than lymph nodes, more than nontumor tissue.

The CDR3 consists of 14 residues. J gave up 5 bases and V 0 bases, and 3 bases lay outside the gene matches. Germline V gene sequence: CDR1 SEHNR, CDR2 FQNEAQ (reference sequence). Each CDR3 protein is one row after TCRdb ran MiXCR on the multiplex PCR reads. The sample holds 85,000 to 130,000 distinct CDR3 sequences, approximately 28% seen once. Breast cancer patients provided tissue from their axillary draining lymph nodes. The sequencing sample was made of axillary lymph node tissue. This TCR was sampled from a female donor with breast cancer. Some clones in this sample may be carry-over from other donors' samples. This chain uses TRBV7-9 with TRBJ1-1, with 7 positions matching TRBD1. This chain's CDR3 is CASSLAQGMTEAFF. The CDR3 region has the DNA TGTGCCAGCAGCTTAGCACAGGGGATGACTGAAGCTTTCTTT.